This paragraph covers one T cell receptor (beta chain) sequence. This specimen belongs to a study of blood T cell repertoires in COVID-19. Study information: There were acute and convalescent COVID-19 samples, and they came from the United States, Italy and Spain. Sources were T cells, B-cell-depleted T cells, or PBMCs; the material itself was cDNA or gDNA.

Germline V gene data show CDR1 as LGHDT and CDR2 as YNNKEL (reference sequence). This CDR3 has 16 amino acids. V lost 3 bases, J lost 3 bases, and 15 bases lay in between. Per the original data handling: Reference gene primer amplification gave nucleated cell count estimates. Only in-frame clones appear in the TCRdb table, and some are missing; sequencing was by immunoSEQ multiplex PCR. V and J calls and clone size follow that table, whereas D and trimming were derived from the DNA. Of some 80,000 clones listed, 88% are singletons. The specimen was peripheral blood. This chain uses TRBV3-1 (or the pseudogene TRBV3-2) with TRBJ1-3; the D gene is possibly TRBD1 (5 bases). The receptor was isolated from a human donor in a cohort sampled during active COVID-19. As DNA, the CDR3 is TGTGCCAGCAGCCACTCTCAGGGTGCTCATGGAAACACCATATATTTT. Its translation is CASSHSQGAHGNTIYF.